A single sample gave rise to the 17 T cell receptor beta chains below, sequenced in a study of post-analysis software for immune sequencing data. Study-wide results and caveats: Comparison of patients with controls showed five TRBV segments more frequent in patients, TRBV5-6, TRBV5-1 and TRBV20-1 among them.

Each TCR beta cDNA library carried unique molecular identifiers. MiXCR, run by TCRdb on the PCR reads, gives a single entry per CDR3 protein. The table shows around 770,000 distinct CDR3 sequences, with about half occurring only once. No cognate antigen is known for these TCRs. Sequencing was done on a sample of blood. These receptors came from a girl aged 10 to 17 with multiple sclerosis.

The genes are TRBV12-3 or TRBV12-4 and TRBJ2-3, with D possibly being TRBD1 (7 bases). The CDR3 totals 14 residues. The V end was cut by 7 bases, the J end by 2 bases, with 13 bases between. The CDR3 loop is CASKDRRDTDTQYF. CDR3 nucleotides: TGTGCCAGCAAGGACAGGCGGGACACAGATACGCAGTATTTT.

This clonotype was seen a handful of times. The gene calls are TRBV20-1 and TRBJ2-5; D may be TRBD1 (8 bases). There are 15 residues in the CDR3. Trimming removed 4 bases at V and 5 bases at J, with 20 bases between. Germline V gene data show CDR1 as DFQATT and CDR2 as SNEGSKA (reference sequence). The CDR3 sequence is CSANHRGGRTETQYF. CDR3 in DNA: TGCAGTGCTAACCACAGGGGGGGTCGGACGGAGACCCAGTACTTC.

The gene calls are TRBV7-2 and TRBJ1-5, with D possibly being TRBD1 (6 bases). CDR1 SGHTA and CDR2 FQGNSA come from the germline V gene. The CDR3 spans 15 residues. With 0 bases removed from V and 6 bases from J, the gap between germline ends came to 12 bases. As DNA, the CDR3 is TGTGCCAGCAGCTTAGCGCAGGGGCGCGCTCAGCCCCAGCATTTT. Translated, it gives CASSLAQGRAQPQHF. Combining the CDR3 with reference TRBV7-2 and TRBJ1-5 gives the whole variable domain GAGVSQSPSNKVTEKGKDVELRCDPISGHTALYWYRQSLGQGLEFLIYFQGNSAPDKSGLPSDRFSAERTGGSVSTLTIQRTQQEDSAVYLCASSLAQGRAQPQHFGDGTRLSIL.

The J gene is TRBJ2-1, the V gene TRBV25-1, with 9 bases aligning to TRBD1. Losses at the gene ends were 6 bases for V and 3 bases for J; bases not matched to a gene: 3. Germline V lookup: CDR1 MGHDK, CDR2 SYGVNS. This CDR3 has 14 amino acids. The CDR3 region has the DNA TGTGCCAGCAGCGAGACAGGGGGCTACAATGAGCAGTTCTTC. Protein: CASSETGGYNEQFF.

Regarding this clonotype: Compared with germline, one end of the junction differs, possibly owing to a read error. V is TRBV15 and J is TRBJ2-1; perhaps TRBD1 as D (6 bases). The germline V gene has CDR1 LNHNV and CDR2 YYDKDF (reference sequence). This CDR3 is 13 amino acids long. CDR3 sequence reads: CAAREQGNNEQFF. CDR3 DNA sequence: TGTGCCGCCAGGGAACAGGGTAACAATGAGCAGTTCTTC.

The V gene is TRBV20-1, the J gene TRBJ2-1; perhaps D is TRBD1 or TRBD2 (5 bases each). The germline V and J ends were trimmed by 3 bases and 9 bases, with 15 bases remaining between them. CDR1 DFQATT and CDR2 SNEGSKA come from the germline V gene (reference sequence). CDR3 size: 13 residues. In DNA, the CDR3 is TGCAGTGCTAGTGTCCCAGGGACCCCTGAGCAGTTCTTC. Its protein product is CSASVPGTPEQFF.

The rearrangement links TRBV7-2 to TRBJ2-3; D may be TRBD2 (5 bases). From germline, CDR1 is SGHTA and CDR2 FQGNSA. Trimming removed 3 bases from V and 4 bases from J, with 17 bases in between. This CDR3 contains 16 residues. The CDR3 coding sequence is TGTGCCAGCAGCTTCGGCAGCCCCGAAGCGGCAGATACGCAGTATTTT. This gives the protein CASSFGSPEAADTQYF.

The CDR3 reads CASYLQVGGNTEAFF. The CDR3 DNA reads as TGTGCCAGCTACTTACAGGTAGGAGGGAACACTGAAGCTTTCTTT. J is TRBJ1-1 and V is TRBV12-3 or TRBV12-4; possible D gene TRBD1, 5 bases. V was trimmed by 8 bases and J by 1 base, leaving 17 bases between them. CDR3 length: 15 residues.

The CDR3 reads CASSLPLRAGAPYEQYF. The CDR3 bases are TGTGCCAGCAGTTTACCCCTCCGAGCAGGAGCCCCCTACGAGCAGTACTTC. The chain couples TRBV28 to TRBJ2-7; D unresolved. CDR3 length: 17 amino acids. Germline V gene data show CDR1 as MDHEN and CDR2 as SYDVKM. With 2 bases removed from V and 2 bases from J, the gap between germline ends came to 19 bases.

This rearrangement joins TRBV5-1 to TRBJ2-1, with 9 positions matching TRBD2. Germline trimming cut 2 bases from V and 1 base from J; bases unmatched to any gene: 7. Germline V gene lookup returns CDR1 SGHRS and CDR2 YFSETQ. The CDR3 is made up of 17 amino acids. The CDR3 sequence: CASSFGTSGRSYNEQFF. CDR3 DNA sequence: TGCGCCAGCAGCTTCGGCACTAGCGGGCGTTCCTACAATGAGCAGTTCTTC.

This chain links TRBV20-1 with TRBJ2-7, with no clear D. Per germline, CDR1 DFQATT and CDR2 SNEGSKA (reference sequence). The V gene lost 5 bases and the J gene lost 2 bases, with 13 bases spanning the gap. This CDR3 spans 13 amino acids. The CDR3: CSAAIGRTYEQYF. CDR3 in DNA: TGCAGTGCTGCGATAGGACGAACCTACGAGCAGTACTTC.

This clonotype showed up just a few times. The chain uses TRBV12-3 or TRBV12-4 and TRBJ2-1; D call uncertain. The CDR3 has 16 residues. V was clipped by 5 bases and J by 7 bases, with 21 bases between them. The CDR3 sequence is CASSPGGSRVGNEQFF. The CDR3 DNA sequence: TGTGCCAGCAGTCCCGGCGGCTCCCGGGTGGGGAATGAGCAGTTCTTC.

About this clonotype itself: This may be a read error: a much more frequent sequence differs by one nucleotide. This chain uses TRBV13 with TRBJ2-1; possibly TRBD1 for D (6 bases). The V gene's germline CDR1 is PRHDT and CDR2 FYEKMQ (reference sequence). The CDR3 has 14 amino acids. Trimming shortened V by 2 bases and J by 3 bases, and 8 bases separated the two germline ends. As DNA, the CDR3 is TGTGCCAGCAGCTTAACCAGGGGCTACAATGAGCAGTTCTTC. Protein product: CASSLTRGYNEQFF.

V usage is TRBV14 and J usage is TRBJ2-6; possible D gene TRBD2, 6 bases. This CDR3 has 20 amino acids. The germline V and J ends were trimmed by 3 bases and 2 bases, with 23 bases remaining between them. Germline V gene lookup returns CDR1 SGHDN and CDR2 FVKESK. Here the CDR3 DNA reads TGTGCCAGCAGCCAGACTTCTTGGGAGGCCCGTAGGCCTGGGGCCAACGTCCTGACTTTC. Residues: CASSQTSWEARRPGANVLTF.

This rearrangement joins TRBV4-3 to TRBJ2-5; 10 positions agree with TRBD2. The CDR3 totals 16 residues. The germline V gene has CDR1 LGHNA and CDR2 YSLEER. J gave up 9 bases and V 1 base, and 11 bases lay outside the gene matches. The CDR3, as DNA: TGCGCCAGCAGCCAAGTTCGCGGTAGCGGGAGGTGGGCCCAGTACTTC. Encoded protein: CASSQVRGSGRWAQYF.

This clonotype was counted only a few times. J is TRBJ2-1 and V is TRBV7-9; D gene uncertain. V was cut by 6 bases and J by 8 bases, with 11 bases left in between. The CDR3 runs 12 residues. CDR1 is SEHNR and CDR2 is FQNEAQ in the germline V gene (reference sequence). The CDR3 sequence is CASRLALDEQFF. The DNA for the CDR3 is TGTGCCAGCAGGCTGGCTTTGGATGAGCAGTTCTTC. The full variable domain, its missing parts supplied by reference TRBV7-9 and TRBJ2-1, is DTGVSQNPRHKITKRGQNVTFRCDPISEHNRLYWYRQTLGQGPEFLTYFQNEAQLEKSRLLSDRFSAERPKGSFSTLEIQRTEQGDSAMYLCASRLALDEQFFGPGTRLTVL.

There are a few counts of this clonotype. This chain uses TRBV12-3 or TRBV12-4 with TRBJ2-7, with D possibly matching TRBD2 (5 bases). Trimming removed 2 bases from V and 2 bases from J, with 13 bases in between. The length of the CDR3 is 15 residues. CDR3 DNA sequence: TGTGCCAGCAGTTTATCGCCCGCCGGGGCCTACGAGCAGTACTTC. Amino acid sequence: CASSLSPAGAYEQYF.